This T cell receptor beta chain was recorded in a study of patients and donors after allogeneic stem cell transplantation. This clonotype was observed a handful of times. TCRdb itself ran the RT-PCR reads through MiXCR, one entry per CDR3 protein. Of roughly 200,000 distinct CDR3 sequences in the sample, more than 35% are singletons; the top ten hold 33%. The germline V gene has CDR1 SGDLS and CDR2 YYNGEE. The V and J ends lost 2 bases and 4 bases, in that order; junction bases with no gene match: 6. The CDR3 has 15 amino acids. Sequencing was performed on blood, either unsorted or a sorted T cell fraction (not recorded which). This chain connects TRBV9 to TRBJ1-3; 7 nucleotides align to TRBD1. The TCR comes from a human donor who was either an allogeneic HSCT recipient or a stem cell or donor lymphocyte infusion donor (not recorded which). It is not recorded whose cells these are; they may come from a transplant donor. CDR3 amino acids: CASSVSGGAGNTIYF. The CDR3 bases are TGTGCCAGCAGCGTTTCAGGGGGAGCCGGAAACACCATATATTTT.